The entry below describes one TCR beta chain. This record belongs to a study of cytomegalovirus exposure and HLA in healthy donors. Both 60 Vbeta primers and 13 Jbeta primers went into the PCR. Only in-frame clones appear in the TCRdb table, and some are missing; sequencing was by immunoSEQ multiplex PCR. The sample comprises 110,000 to 150,000 clones, 70% to 80% of which are singletons, and roughly 2% rests with the top ten. This CDR3 comprises 13 residues. From germline, CDR1 is SGHRS and CDR2 YFSETQ. Trimming removed 5 bases at V and 4 bases at J, with 7 bases between. The TCR originated in a woman between 55 and 75 years old in good health and CMV-seropositive. The chain employs TRBV5-1 and TRBJ2-6; D remains unclear. The sample was PBMCs. The CDR3 protein is CASRFEGANVLTF. For the CDR3, the DNA is TGCGCCAGCAGGTTTGAGGGGGCCAACGTCCTGACTTTC.